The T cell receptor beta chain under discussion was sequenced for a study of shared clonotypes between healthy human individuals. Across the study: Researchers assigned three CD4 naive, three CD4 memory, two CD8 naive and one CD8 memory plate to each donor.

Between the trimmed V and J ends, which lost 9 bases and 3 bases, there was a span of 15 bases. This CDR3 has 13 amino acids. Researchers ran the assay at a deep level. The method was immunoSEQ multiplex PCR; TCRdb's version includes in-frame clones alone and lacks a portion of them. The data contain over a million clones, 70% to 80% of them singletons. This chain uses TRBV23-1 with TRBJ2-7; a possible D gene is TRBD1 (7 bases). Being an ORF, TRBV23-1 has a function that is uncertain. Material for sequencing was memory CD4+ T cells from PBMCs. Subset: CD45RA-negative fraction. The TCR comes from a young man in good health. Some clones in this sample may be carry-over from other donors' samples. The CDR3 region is CARGGTDLYEQYF. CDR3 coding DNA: TGCGCCAGGGGCGGGACAGACCTCTACGAGCAGTACTTC.